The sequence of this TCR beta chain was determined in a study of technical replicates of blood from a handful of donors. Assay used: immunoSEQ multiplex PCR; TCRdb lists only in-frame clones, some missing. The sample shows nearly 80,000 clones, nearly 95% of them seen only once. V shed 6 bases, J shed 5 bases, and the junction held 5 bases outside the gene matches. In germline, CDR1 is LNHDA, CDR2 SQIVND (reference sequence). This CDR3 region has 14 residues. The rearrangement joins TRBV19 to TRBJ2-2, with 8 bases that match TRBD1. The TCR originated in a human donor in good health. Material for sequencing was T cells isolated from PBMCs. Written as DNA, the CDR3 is TGTGCCAGTAGAGTGACAGGGGCGACCGGGGAGCTGTTTTTT. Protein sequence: CASRVTGATGELFF.